This is a list of T cell receptor beta chains from one sample in a study of tumor-infiltrating lymphocytes in primary liver carcinoma. One entry per CDR3 protein results from TCRdb running MiXCR on the multiplex PCR reads. The sample holds about 310,000 distinct CDR3 sequences, almost 60% seen once. What was sequenced was peripheral blood. All receptors come from a woman in her twenties or thirties with primary liver carcinoma and hepatitis B virus infection. Both conserved end residues are part of each CDR3. D genes are given only for firm matches. Part of the rows lack a size; the others show once, few, many or a class for expanded clones.

d_call,v_call,clone_size,j_call,cdr3_nt,cdr3_aa
TRBD1,TRBV29-1,-,TRBJ2-7,TGCAGCGCCTGGACAGGTCCTTCCTACGAGCAGTACTTC,CSAWTGPSYEQYF
-,TRBV4-1,-,TRBJ2-1,TGCGCCAGCAACCAAGACTTCTACGATGAGCAGTTCTTC,CASNQDFYDEQFF
TRBD2,TRBV11-2,many,TRBJ2-7,TGTGCCAGCAGCCCCCTTACGGGAGGGTACGAGCAGTACTTC,CASSPLTGGYEQYF
-,TRBV28,-,TRBJ2-1,TGTGCCAGCAGTTTTTTATTCGGTGGGGGGAACAATGAGCAGTTCTTC,CASSFLFGGGNNEQFF
-,TRBV1,once,TRBJ2-5,TGCACCAGCAGCGCACCCGCGGGAGGGCGGGTTGAGCAGTACTTC,CTSSAPAGGRVEQYF
-,TRBV6-6,many,TRBJ2-5,TGTGCCAGCAGTCATCCTGGCGGAGGGCAAGAGACCCAGTACTTC,CASSHPGGGQETQYF
-,TRBV11-3,once,TRBJ1-1,TGTGTCAGCAGCTTAGTATCGAACACTGAAGCTTTCTTT,CVSSLVSNTEAFF
-,TRBV12-3/TRBV12-4,-,TRBJ2-3,TGTGCCAGCAGTTACTCCGGCACAGATATGCAGTATTTT,CASSYSGTDMQYF
-,TRBV29-1,many,TRBJ1-1,TGCAGCGTTGAAGAGACCGGGGTTGGTGCCTCCTTT,CSVEETGVGASF
-,TRBV4-2,many,TRBJ2-4,TGTGCCAGCAGCCAAGGGGACGGGGGCTCGGCCAAAAACATTCAGTACTTC,CASSQGDGGSAKNIQYF
-,TRBV30,-,TRBJ1-5,TGTGCCTGGGGGCAGGGTCGACAGTCCCAGCATTTT,CAWGQGRQSQHF
-,TRBV5-1,-,TRBJ2-5,TGCGCCAGCAGCTTGGCCGGGGCCAACCAAGAGACCCAGTACTTC,CASSLAGANQETQYF
TRBD2,TRBV29-1,-,TRBJ2-1,TGCAGCTATTCCATCCTAGCTGCGGGAGGGCCGGGGAGGGCAAATGAGCAGTTCTTC,CSYSILAAGGPGRANEQFF
-,TRBV4-2,many,TRBJ2-6,TGTGCCAGCAGCCAAGATGTCTGGGGGGCTGGGGCCAACGTCCTGACTTTC,CASSQDVWGAGANVLTF
-,TRBV2,-,TRBJ1-2,TGTGCCAGCAGTCAAGGACACGTAGGCGGTTACACCTTC,CASSQGHVGGYTF
-,TRBV28,-,TRBJ2-3,TGTGCCAGCAGAAACTATCGGGAGCATGAGGCATATACGCAGTATTTT,CASRNYREHEAYTQYF
-,TRBV29-1,many,TRBJ1-2,TGCAGCGTTGACCCACAAGACCGACCATATGGCTACACCTTC,CSVDPQDRPYGYTF
-,TRBV7-9,-,TRBJ2-7,TGTGCCAGCAGCTTGGGGGCTGCAACCTACGAGCAGTACTTC,CASSLGAATYEQYF
-,TRBV29-1,many,TRBJ2-7,TGCAGCGTTGACGGCGGAATGAGCTCCTACGAGCAGTACTTC,CSVDGGMSSYEQYF
-,TRBV10-3,once,TRBJ2-7,TGTGCCATCAGACCGATGGGGACAACCTACGTGCGGTACTTC,CAIRPMGTTYVRYF
TRBD2,TRBV30,-,TRBJ2-1,TGTGCCTGGAGTGCCGATCTAGCGGCTACTTTCGATGAGCAGTTCTTC,CAWSADLAATFDEQFF
TRBD2,TRBV29-1,many,TRBJ2-1,TGCAGCGTTGAAGATAGGGCTAGCGGAGGAGTAGCCCAGTTCTTC,CSVEDRASGGVAQFF